A single sample gave rise to the 15 T cell receptor beta chains below, sequenced in a study of T cell clonality in common variable immunodeficiency. Libraries were prepared by immunoSEQ multiplex PCR; TCRdb keeps only in-frame clonotypes and omits some of them. Singletons are absent from the sample, which has around 60,000 clones. The sample taken for sequencing was peripheral blood mononuclear cells. Receptor source: a person between 18 and 75 years old in good health.

In its sample, this clone was seen many times. The read gets to within 3 residues of the CDR3 end, and the germline J gene fills in the rest. This chain uses TRBV2 with TRBJ2-6; D remains unclear. The CDR3 has 18 residues. CDR1 SNHLY and CDR2 FYNNEI come from the germline V gene. The V gene lost 2 bases and the J gene lost 1 base, with 15 bases spanning the gap. CDR3 DNA, as far as it was read: TGTGCCAGCAGTGAATCATTCTCAGTGTCTTCTGGGGCCAACGTC. Its translation: CASSESFSVSSGANV. The CDR3, in full, reads CASSESFSVSSGANVLTF.

This clone was seen ten or more times. The read gets to within 3 residues of the CDR3 end, and the germline J gene fills in the rest. J is TRBJ2-1 and V is TRBV13, with D maybe TRBD2 (5 bases). CDR1 PRHDT and CDR2 FYEKMQ come from the germline V gene (reference sequence). With 4 bases removed from V and 9 bases from J, the gap between germline ends came to 10 bases. The CDR3 sequence is 12 residues long. CDR3 DNA (partial): TGTGCCAGCAGCTCCTCTAGCATTGAG. Translating it yields CASSSSSIE. The full CDR3 sequence reads CASSSSSIEQFF.

This clone was seen more than once but under ten times. The read finishes 3 residues shy of the CDR3 end, and the germline J gene is used to complete it. This chain uses TRBV18 with TRBJ1-2, with no clear D. The germline V gene encodes CDR1 KGHSH and CDR2 LQKENI. There are 15 residues in the CDR3. The part of the CDR3 DNA that was read is TGTGCCAGCTCGAATGCCCGTGGCGGTCGGTACGAC. It is translated as CASSNARGGRYD. The complete CDR3 sequence is CASSNARGGRYDYTF.

This clone has ten or more counts. The CDR3 loop is CGGLGPYTGELFF. The sequenced CDR3 bases are TGTGGAGGTTTAGGGCCATACACCGGGGAG. The J gene is TRBJ2-2, the V gene TRBV12-3 or TRBV12-4, with D uncertain. The read halts 3 residues ahead of the CDR3 end, with the missing end drawn from the germline J gene. This CDR3 contains 13 residues.

This clone came up many times. The read ends 3 residues early relative to the CDR3; the germline J gene fills the gap. The rearrangement joins TRBV2 to TRBJ2-7; 11 bases match TRBD2. CDR1 and CDR2 (germline): SNHLY, FYNNEI. The J segment lost 2 bases and the V segment lost 1 base, leaving 10 bases of the junction unmatched. CDR3 size: 18 residues. This CDR3 reads CASSEGEPGLADAYEQYF. The part of the CDR3 DNA that was read is TGTGCCAGCAGTGAAGGAGAACCGGGACTAGCGGACGCCTACGAG.

This clone was observed many times. The CDR3 end is not reached by the read, which stops 3 residues before it; the germline J gene fills it in. V and J are TRBV28 and TRBJ2-3, with D perhaps matching TRBD2 (6 bases). The CDR3 sequence is 15 residues long. CDR1 is MDHEN and CDR2 is SYDVKM in the germline V gene. Trimming removed 4 bases at V and 5 bases at J, with 16 bases between. The CDR3 bases that were read are TGTGCCAGCAGTTCGGGACTCGGGGAGGTAGATACG. Translated: CASSSGLGEVDT. The whole CDR3 protein is CASSSGLGEVDTQYF.

Many counts were recorded for this clone. Sequencing ends 3 residues short of the CDR3 end; the germline J gene provides the rest. The V call is TRBV28, the J call TRBJ2-2; the D is unclear. The CDR3 is made up of 14 amino acids. The V gene lost 2 bases and the J gene lost 5 bases, with 9 bases spanning the gap. CDR1 MDHEN and CDR2 SYDVKM come from the germline V gene. CDR3: CASSLGQHTGELFF. CDR3 DNA (partial): TGTGCCAGCAGTTTAGGGCAGCATACCGGGGAG.

This clone has a count of ten or more. Sequencing ends 3 residues short of the CDR3 end; the germline J gene provides the rest. The chain has TRBV20-1 and TRBJ1-5, with 9 bases matching TRBD1. Trimming removed 2 bases from V and 4 bases from J; junction bases left unmatched: 9. This CDR3 is built from 16 residues. Germline CDR1 DFQATT, CDR2 SNEGSKA (reference sequence). CDR3: CSARPPLGTGNQPQHF. CDR3 bases read: TGCAGTGCTAGACCCCCCCTGGGGACAGGGAATCAGCCC.

This clone has only a few counts. Sequencing ends 3 residues short of the CDR3 end; the germline J gene provides the rest. The J gene is TRBJ1-5, the V gene TRBV2; 9 bases align to TRBD1. J gave up 3 bases and V 6 bases, and 3 bases lay outside the gene matches. This CDR3 spans 14 amino acids. Per the germline V gene, CDR1 is SNHLY and CDR2 is FYNNEI. The CDR3 is CASRGQGYNQPQHF. The sequenced part of the CDR3 DNA is TGTGCCAGCAGGGGACAGGGATACAATCAGCCC.

This clone came up many times. Coverage ceases 3 residues before the CDR3 finishes, and the germline J gene fills in the end. The chain carries TRBV5-4 and TRBJ2-1; the match to TRBD2 covers 8 bases. Germline CDR1 and CDR2: SGHNT and YYREEE (reference sequence). The length of the CDR3 is 13 residues. V trimming: 4 bases; J trimming: 9 bases; junction bases outside the gene matches: 6. The DNA read from the CDR3 is TGTGCCAGCAGCACAGGACTAGCCCCTGAG. Encoded protein: CASSTGLAPE. The CDR3 as a whole reads CASSTGLAPEQFF.

This clone was recorded many times. The read ends 3 residues shy of where the CDR3 ends; the end is completed using the germline J gene. This chain joins TRBV2 and TRBJ2-7, with TRBD1 as a possible D gene (5 bases). The ends were cut back, 0 bases at V and 5 bases at J, with 14 bases in the middle. This CDR3 spans 15 amino acids. Germline values: CDR1 SNHLY, CDR2 FYNNEI. The sequenced part of the CDR3 DNA is TGTGCCAGCAGTGAAGCCCAGGGTCGACTGAACGAG. As protein: CASSEAQGRLNE. The CDR3 as a whole reads CASSEAQGRLNEQYF.

This clone has ten or more counts. The CDR3 region is CAWSAPDRGWGRYNEQFF. CDR3 bases read: TGTGCCTGGAGTGCCCCCGACAGGGGTTGGGGGAGGTACAATGAG. This chain uses TRBV30 with TRBJ2-1; the match to TRBD1 covers 8 bases. The sequenced fragment ends 3 residues before the CDR3 boundary, so the rest is inferred from the germline J gene. J was trimmed by 4 bases and V by 1 base; bases with no gene match: 15. Looked up from germline, CDR1 is GTSNPN and CDR2 is SVGIG (reference sequence). The CDR3 length is 18 residues.

This clone was seen many times. Read sequence stops 3 residues before the CDR3 end, and the germline J gene provides the missing end. This rearrangement joins TRBV10-1 to TRBJ2-5; the D gene is possibly TRBD1 (6 bases). The CDR3 loop spans 14 amino acids. Trimming cost V 4 bases and J 1 base, with 10 bases left between them. Germline V gene sequence: CDR1 WNHNN, CDR2 SYGVQD (reference sequence). Incomplete CDR3 DNA: TGCGCCAGCAGTGTTGGGGGCCCCCAAGAGACC. This encodes CASSVGGPQET. The whole CDR3 region reads CASSVGGPQETQYF.

This clone has a count of ten or more. The read comes to an end 3 residues before the CDR3 does, leaving the germline J gene to fill in the end. The rearrangement links TRBV12-3 or TRBV12-4 to TRBJ1-2; TRBD1 matches at 7 bases. The length of the CDR3 is 15 residues. V lost 5 bases and J lost 1; bases outside the gene matches: 7. CDR3: CASSPRGTVNYGYTF. The sequenced CDR3 bases are TGTGCCAGCAGTCCCAGGGGGACAGTTAACTATGGC.

This clone was picked up many times. The CDR3 end falls 3 residues outside the read, so it is completed with the germline J gene. The V gene is TRBV7-2, the J gene TRBJ1-3; D gene ambiguous. Germline CDR1 reads SGHTA; CDR2 reads FQGNSA. The CDR3 is made up of 14 amino acids. The V end lost 4 bases, the J end lost 1 base, and 8 bases lay between the germline ends. The CDR3 sequence: CASSSVTSGNTIYF. The sequenced CDR3 bases are TGTGCCAGCAGCTCAGTGACTTCTGGAAACACC.